Shown below are 28 T cell receptor beta chains from a single sample sequenced in a study of T cell responses to AZD1222 COVID-19 vaccine. The method was immunoSEQ multiplex PCR; TCRdb's version includes in-frame clones alone and lacks a portion of them. The sample records 140,000 to 150,000 clones, about 90% being singletons. This specimen consisted of peripheral blood, obtained on day 0 of AZD1222 vaccination. Every receptor here comes from an adult in good health.

The chain employs TRBV7-2 and TRBJ1-2; possibly TRBD1 for D (6 bases). The V and J ends lost 0 bases and 3 bases respectively, with 14 bases between them. Germline-derived CDR1 and CDR2 are SGHTA and FQGNSA. This CDR3 has 16 residues. The CDR3 is CASSLALWGRDYGYTF. CDR3 bases: TGTGCCAGCAGCTTAGCGCTCTGGGGGCGAGACTATGGCTACACCTTC. The entire variable domain, with the rest obtained from reference TRBV7-2 and TRBJ1-2, is as follows: GAGVSQSPSNKVTEKGKDVELRCDPISGHTALYWYRQSLGQGLEFLIYFQGNSAPDKSGLPSDRFSAERTGGSVSTLTIQRTQQEDSAVYLCASSLALWGRDYGYTFGSGTRLTVV.

The chain is built from TRBV18 and TRBJ1-1, with no clear D. V was pared by 1 base and J by 0 bases, with 6 bases between. CDR3 length: 14 amino acids. Germline loops: CDR1 KGHSH, CDR2 LQKENI. The chain's CDR3 is CASSPQSMNTEAFF. The CDR3 coding sequence is TGTGCCAGCTCACCACAGAGCATGAACACTGAAGCTTTCTTT.

V usage is TRBV18 and J usage is TRBJ2-7; D is perhaps TRBD2 (5 bases). The germline gives CDR1 KGHSH, CDR2 LQKENI. The CDR3 consists of 14 residues. Trimming took 6 bases from V and 0 from J, leaving 12 bases between them. CDR3 region: CASSPSGLSYEQYF. CDR3 nucleotide sequence: TGTGCCAGCTCCCCCAGCGGTCTCTCCTACGAGCAGTACTTC.

The chain has TRBV7-2 and TRBJ2-5, with TRBD1 matching 8 bases. The germline V gene encodes CDR1 SGHTA and CDR2 FQGNSA. This CDR3 spans 15 amino acids. V lost 10 bases, J lost 4 bases, and 14 bases stayed unmatched. The CDR3 protein is CATSHQSGGGETQYF. The CDR3 region has the DNA TGTGCCACCTCACACCAGTCAGGGGGCGGAGAGACCCAGTACTTC.

The chain links TRBV13 to TRBJ2-7; TRBD2 might be the D (6 bases). CDR1 is PRHDT and CDR2 is FYEKMQ in the germline V gene (reference sequence). Trimming took off 4 bases at V and 3 bases at J, with 13 bases between the two ends. This CDR3 spans 14 amino acids. CDR3 sequence: CASSSGLLSYEQYF. DNA for the CDR3: TGTGCCAGCAGCTCGGGACTCCTAAGCTACGAGCAGTACTTC.

The chain has TRBV6-1 and TRBJ2-7, with TRBD1 matching over 11 bases. V lost 3 bases to trimming and J lost 5 bases; unmatched junction nucleotides: 6. The CDR3 consists of 15 residues. The germline gives CDR1 MNHNS, CDR2 SASEGT. The CDR3 region has the DNA TGTGCCAGCAGTGAGGACAGGGGGCATCGGGACGAGCAGTACTTC. Translating gives CASSEDRGHRDEQYF.

The chain is built from TRBV4-3 and TRBJ1-6; D call uncertain. The CDR3 extends over 15 amino acids. Trimming removed 0 bases at V and 0 bases at J, with 3 bases between. CDR1 LGHNA and CDR2 YSLEER come from the germline V gene. CDR3 coding DNA: TGCGCCAGCAGCCAAGACAGCTCCTATAATTCACCCCTCCACTTT. This gives the protein CASSQDSSYNSPLHF.

V is TRBV12-5 and J is TRBJ2-7; the match to TRBD1 covers 7 bases. This CDR3 spans 16 amino acids. Germline CDR1 LGHNT, CDR2 FRNRAP. The V segment lost 1 base and the J segment 2 bases; nucleotides outside the gene matches: 8. The CDR3 sequence is CASGLARGPSPYEQYF. In DNA, the CDR3 is TGTGCTAGTGGTTTGGCGAGGGGGCCTAGCCCCTACGAGCAGTACTTC.

J is TRBJ2-1 and V is TRBV27; TRBD1 matches 9 bases. The germline gives CDR1 MNHEY, CDR2 SMNVEV (reference sequence). Trimming cost V 6 bases and J 7 bases; bases outside gene matches: 4. This CDR3 spans 13 amino acids. The CDR3, as DNA: TGTGCCAGCAGGGGACAGGGACGTAATGAGCAGTTCTTC. Protein: CASRGQGRNEQFF.

The chain combines TRBV2 with TRBJ2-1; D tentatively reads TRBD1 or TRBD2 (6 bases each). V was pared by 7 bases and J by 7 bases, with 20 bases between. This CDR3 comprises 15 residues. The V gene's germline CDR1 is SNHLY and CDR2 FYNNEI. The DNA of the CDR3 is TGTGCCAGCACAGGAGGAGGGGGAGAGGGGAATGAGCAGTTCTTC. Translated, it gives CASTGGGGEGNEQFF.

The chain couples TRBV6-2 or TRBV6-3 to TRBJ1-5; TRBD1 agrees at 10 bases. The germline V gene has CDR1 MNHEY and CDR2 SVGEGT. The CDR3 totals 16 residues. J gave up 5 bases and V 4 bases, and 8 bases lay outside the gene matches. The CDR3 loop is CASSLIDRGLHQPQHF. Here the CDR3 DNA reads TGTGCCAGCAGTTTAATCGACAGGGGGCTTCATCAGCCCCAGCATTTT.

The chain links TRBV28 to TRBJ2-4; 7 bases are shared with TRBD2. Germline V lookup: CDR1 MDHEN, CDR2 SYDVKM. V was clipped by 3 bases and J by 3 bases; unmatched bases: 5. CDR3 length: 15 amino acids. The CDR3 DNA reads as TGTGCCAGCAGTTTTGGCGGCGGGGGCAAAAACATTCAGTACTTC. Residues: CASSFGGGGKNIQYF.

The chain combines TRBV29-1 with TRBJ2-5; D gene ambiguous. This CDR3 has 12 amino acids. The V end was cut by 7 bases, the J end by 2 bases, with 11 bases between. The V gene's germline CDR1 is SQVTM and CDR2 ANQGSEA. CDR3 loop: CSAGFQQETQYF. In nucleotides, the CDR3 is TGCAGCGCCGGGTTTCAGCAAGAGACCCAGTACTTC.

V is TRBV4-3 and J is TRBJ1-3, with D possibly being TRBD1 (5 bases). This CDR3 region has 15 residues. CDR1 and CDR2 from the germline V gene are LGHNA and YSLEER. V shed 0 bases and J shed 7 bases, with 13 bases lying between them. CDR3 amino acids: CASSQDVGGWNTIYF. The CDR3 DNA sequence: TGCGCCAGCAGCCAAGATGTTGGGGGTTGGAACACCATATATTTT.

V and J are TRBV28 and TRBJ1-1; D is ambiguous. The germline CDR1 and CDR2 sequences are MDHEN and SYDVKM. CDR3 size: 14 residues. V was shortened by 3 bases and J by 1 base, with 9 bases between the two germline ends. The CDR3 protein is CASSFRSRNTEAFF. CDR3 bases: TGTGCCAGCAGTTTCCGGAGTCGGAACACTGAAGCTTTCTTT.

The chain is built from TRBV5-1 and TRBJ2-1, with 8 bases that match TRBD2. Unmatched junction bases numbered 14, after V lost 5 bases and J lost 7 bases. CDR1 is SGHRS, CDR2 YFSETQ, per germline. There are 16 residues in the CDR3. The CDR3 reads CASRAPSGRRINEQFF. DNA for the CDR3: TGCGCCAGCAGGGCCCCCAGCGGGAGAAGGATAAATGAGCAGTTCTTC.

V and J are TRBV19 and TRBJ1-6, with D maybe TRBD1 (5 bases). Trimming stripped 4 bases from V and 9 bases from J, with 10 bases between. Germline V gene sequence: CDR1 LNHDA, CDR2 SQIVND (reference sequence). This CDR3 region has 13 residues. CDR3 DNA: TGTGCCAGTAGTACCACCGGGGCTTCACCCCTCCACTTT. Amino acid sequence: CASSTTGASPLHF.

This clone was seen ten or more times. The chain recombines TRBV4-1 with TRBJ2-2; TRBD1 is a possible D gene (6 bases). The CDR3 is 17 residues long. Per germline, CDR1 MGHRA and CDR2 YSYEKL. Trimming pared 4 bases from V and 2 bases from J, leaving 17 bases between. As DNA, the CDR3 is TGCGCCAGCAGCCCCCTCGGACAGTCGGGAAACACCGGGGAGCTGTTTTTT. Translating gives CASSPLGQSGNTGELFF.

The chain joins TRBV7-9 to TRBJ1-2, with 9 bases matching TRBD1. Germline assignment: CDR1 SEHNR and CDR2 FQNEAQ (reference sequence). This CDR3 is built from 17 residues. J was trimmed by 3 bases and V by 1 base; bases with no gene match: 9. CDR3 sequence reads: CASSLVGSGQGHYGYTF. The CDR3, as DNA: TGTGCCAGCAGCTTAGTTGGCTCGGGACAGGGTCACTATGGCTACACCTTC.

The rearrangement links TRBV27 to TRBJ2-7; D is ambiguous. The CDR3 loop spans 11 amino acids. V was trimmed by 6 bases and J by 5 bases, leaving 8 bases between them. Germline V gene lookup returns CDR1 MNHEY and CDR2 SMNVEV (reference sequence). CDR3 in DNA: TGTGCCAGCAGCTCCTATAACGAGCAGTACTTC. Protein: CASSSYNEQYF.

The V call is TRBV13, the J call TRBJ2-4; D might be TRBD2 (6 bases). This CDR3 comprises 14 residues. With 2 bases removed from V and 8 bases from J, the gap between germline ends came to 13 bases. The germline V gene has CDR1 PRHDT and CDR2 FYEKMQ (reference sequence). CDR3 loop: CASSLRGERDIQYF. CDR3 DNA: TGTGCCAGCAGCTTAAGAGGGGAGCGGGACATTCAGTACTTC.

CDR3 sequence reads: CATSSWRAEAFF. The CDR3 nucleotides read TGTGCCACCAGCAGTTGGCGGGCTGAAGCTTTCTTT. The rearrangement joins TRBV15 to TRBJ1-1; D not certain. Germline V gene sequence: CDR1 LNHNV, CDR2 YYDKDF (reference sequence). The CDR3 consists of 12 residues. V was cut by 3 bases and J by 6 bases, with 8 bases left in between.

The gene calls are TRBV18 and TRBJ2-7; TRBD1 or TRBD2 may be the D gene (5 bases each). The CDR3 is 13 amino acids. The germline CDR1 and CDR2 sequences are KGHSH and LQKENI. The germline V and J ends were trimmed by 6 bases and 4 bases, with 13 bases remaining between them. The CDR3 DNA follows: TGTGCCAGCTCCCCCCGGGACGGGTACGAGCAGTACTTC. This codes for CASSPRDGYEQYF.

CDR3 in amino acids: CASSLAPNQPQHF. The CDR3 DNA reads as TGCGCCAGCAGCTTGGCACCTAATCAGCCCCAGCATTTT. This chain uses TRBV5-1 with TRBJ1-5; D gene unclear. V dropped 0 bases and J dropped 4 bases, with 5 bases sitting between them. This CDR3 has 13 residues. Germline CDR1 reads SGHRS; CDR2 reads YFSETQ.

This clone came up once. This chain connects TRBV24-1 to TRBJ2-7, with D unclear. V dropped 0 bases and J dropped 0 bases, with 17 bases sitting between them. Germline V lookup: CDR1 KGHDR, CDR2 SFDVKD. This CDR3 is 18 amino acids long. The CDR3 spells CATSDLHPIPSFSYEQYF. CDR3 coding DNA: TGTGCCACCAGTGATTTGCACCCTATCCCCTCCTTCTCCTACGAGCAGTACTTC.

The V call is TRBV11-2, the J call TRBJ1-3; unclear D gene. V was trimmed by 1 base and J by 4 bases, leaving 8 bases between them. CDR3 length: 14 amino acids. Germline CDR1 reads SGHAT; CDR2 reads FQNNGV. CDR3 loop: CASSLGGPGNTIYF. The CDR3 bases are TGTGCCAGCAGCTTAGGGGGTCCCGGAAACACCATATATTTT.

This sequence joins TRBV6-6 and TRBJ1-6, with unresolved D. This CDR3 has 15 amino acids. Germline lookup yields CDR1 MNHNY and CDR2 SVGAGI (reference sequence). V lost 6 bases and J lost 7, with 16 bases in between. The CDR3 bases are TGTGCCAGCAGCCAAGAGGGAAGGAGGAATTCACCCCTCCACTTT. It specifies CASSQEGRRNSPLHF.

The chain employs TRBV19 and TRBJ1-2; TRBD1 matches at 7 bases. CDR1 and CDR2 (germline): LNHDA, SQIVND (reference sequence). The CDR3 loop spans 13 amino acids. With 4 bases clipped from V and 5 bases from J, the junction kept 4 bases outside the gene matches. The CDR3 DNA follows: TGTGCCAGTAGTACTCCGGGACAGTATGGCTACACCTTC. The encoded protein is CASSTPGQYGYTF.